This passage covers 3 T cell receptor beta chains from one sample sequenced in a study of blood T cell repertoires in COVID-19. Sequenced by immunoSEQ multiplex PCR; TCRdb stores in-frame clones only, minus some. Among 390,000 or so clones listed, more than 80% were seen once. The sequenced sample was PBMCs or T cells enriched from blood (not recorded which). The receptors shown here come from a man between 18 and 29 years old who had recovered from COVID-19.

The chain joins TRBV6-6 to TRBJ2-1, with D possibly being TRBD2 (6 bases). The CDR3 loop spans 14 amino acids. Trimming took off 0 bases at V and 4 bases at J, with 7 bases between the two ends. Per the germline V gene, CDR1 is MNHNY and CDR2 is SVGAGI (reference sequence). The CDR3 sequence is CASSYSGRYNEQFF. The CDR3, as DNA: TGTGCCAGCAGTTACTCTGGGAGGTACAATGAGCAGTTCTTC.

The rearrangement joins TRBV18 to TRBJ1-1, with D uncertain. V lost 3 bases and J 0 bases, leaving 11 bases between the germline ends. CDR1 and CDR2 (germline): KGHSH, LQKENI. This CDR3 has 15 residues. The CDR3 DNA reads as TGTGCCAGCTCACCCTCCGGACTAATGAACACTGAAGCTTTCTTT. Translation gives CASSPSGLMNTEAFF.

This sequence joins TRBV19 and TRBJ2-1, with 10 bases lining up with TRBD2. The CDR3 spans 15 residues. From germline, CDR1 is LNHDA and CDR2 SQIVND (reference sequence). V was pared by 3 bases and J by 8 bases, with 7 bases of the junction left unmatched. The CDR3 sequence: CASSIVSGRIYEQFF. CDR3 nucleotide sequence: TGTGCCAGTAGTATCGTTAGCGGGAGGATATATGAGCAGTTCTTC.